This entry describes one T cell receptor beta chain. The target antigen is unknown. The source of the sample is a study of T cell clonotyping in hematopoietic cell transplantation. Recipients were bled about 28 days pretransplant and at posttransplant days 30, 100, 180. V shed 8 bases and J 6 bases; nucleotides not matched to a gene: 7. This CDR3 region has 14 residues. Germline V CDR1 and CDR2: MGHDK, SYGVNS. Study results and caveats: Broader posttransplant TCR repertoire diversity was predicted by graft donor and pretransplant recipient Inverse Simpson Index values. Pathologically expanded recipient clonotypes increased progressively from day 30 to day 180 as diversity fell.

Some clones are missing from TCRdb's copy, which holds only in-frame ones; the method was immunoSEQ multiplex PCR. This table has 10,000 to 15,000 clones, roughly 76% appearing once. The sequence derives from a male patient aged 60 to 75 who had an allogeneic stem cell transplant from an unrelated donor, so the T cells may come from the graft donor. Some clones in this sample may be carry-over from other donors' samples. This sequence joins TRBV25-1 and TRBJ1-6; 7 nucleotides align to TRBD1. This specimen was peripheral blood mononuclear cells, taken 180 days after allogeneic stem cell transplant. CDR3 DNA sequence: TGTGCCAGCGCGACGGACAGGAGTAATTCACCCCTCCACTTT. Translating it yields CASATDRSNSPLHF.